What follows are 21 T cell receptor beta chains derived from one specimen sequenced in a study of blood T cells in healthy people across ages. For the second PCR, which ran for roughly 7 to 11 cycles, a sample-barcoded 5' primer and a J-beta primer mix were used. In TCRdb, the 5' RACE reads were re-called with MiXCR into one record per CDR3 protein. Found here are about 650,000 distinct CDR3 sequences, around 52% of them singletons; the top ten hold 13%. Specimen: blood. All receptors derive from a woman of 80 years or more in good health.

V and J are TRBV7-2 and TRBJ1-5, with D possibly being TRBD1 (5 bases). The CDR3 sequence is 16 residues long. The germline V and J ends were trimmed by 5 bases and 4 bases, with 18 bases remaining between them. Germline V lookup: CDR1 SGHTA, CDR2 FQGNSA. For the CDR3, the DNA is TGTGCCAGCAGCCAGGGATCAGACCGTAGAAATCAGCCCCAGCATTTT. Its protein product is CASSQGSDRRNQPQHF.

This clonotype has at least ten counts. The V call is TRBV2, the J call TRBJ2-3; 7 bases align to TRBD1. Trimming at V came to 6 bases and at J to 1 base, leaving 7 bases not matched to a gene. The CDR3 sequence is 15 residues long. Looked up from germline, CDR1 is SNHLY and CDR2 is FYNNEI. The chain's CDR3 is CASSPRDSRTDTQYF. DNA of the CDR3: TGTGCCAGCAGCCCCCGGGACAGCCGCACAGATACGCAGTATTTT.

In this sample, this clonotype turned up many times. The chain combines TRBV6-6 with TRBJ2-7; 12 nucleotides line up with TRBD2. V lost 7 bases and J lost 3; bases outside the gene matches: 13. Germline-derived CDR1 and CDR2 are MNHNY and SVGAGI (reference sequence). This CDR3 region has 17 residues. Written as DNA, the CDR3 is TGTGCCAGCACTCCCGGGGACCTGACTAGCGGGAGCTACGAGCAGTACTTC. Translation: CASTPGDLTSGSYEQYF.

With respect to this clonotype: Being one base from a much bigger clone, this may be a read error. The chain joins TRBV12-3 or TRBV12-4 to TRBJ1-2, with D possibly TRBD1 on 6 matching bases. The CDR3 sequence is 15 residues long. In DNA, the CDR3 is TGTGCCGGCAGTCCCCAGGGGTTCCCCGGGTATGGCTACACCTTC. This encodes CAGSPQGFPGYGYTF.

Comments on this clonotype: A much larger clonotype is one base distant, so this may be a read error. The V call is TRBV9, the J call TRBJ2-3; the match to TRBD2 covers 9 bases. Unmatched junction bases numbered 17, after V lost 6 bases and J lost 0 bases. The CDR3 extends over 19 amino acids. The germline CDR1 and CDR2 sequences are SGDLS and YYNGEE. This chain's CDR3 is CASNRRTSESPSSTDTQYF. The CDR3 nucleotides read TGTGCCAGCAACCGTCGGACTAGCGAATCTCCCTCTAGCACAGATACGCAGTATTTT.

The chain links TRBV9 to TRBJ2-5; TRBD1 is a possible D gene (5 bases). Germline V lookup: CDR1 SGDLS, CDR2 YYNGEE. V lost 2 bases and J lost 11, with 22 bases in between. The CDR3 runs 15 residues. The CDR3: CASSVRPDTYNEQYF. The CDR3 DNA follows: TGTGCCAGCAGCGTGCGCCCGGACACATACAATGAGCAGTACTTC.

Ten or more counts support this clonotype. This rearrangement joins TRBV29-1 to TRBJ2-5, with a possible D match to TRBD1 (6 bases). This CDR3 comprises 15 residues. V was shortened by 2 bases and J by 5 bases, with 18 bases between the two germline ends. Germline-derived CDR1 and CDR2 are SQVTM and ANQGSEA. The CDR3 loop is CSVEKGGAFRETQYF. The CDR3 nucleotides read TGCAGCGTTGAAAAAGGGGGTGCTTTCCGGGAGACCCAGTACTTC.

This chain joins TRBV4-3 and TRBJ1-2; D ambiguous. The V gene's germline CDR1 is LGHNA and CDR2 YSLEER. The CDR3 is 14 amino acids. V was trimmed by 4 bases and J by 4 bases, leaving 13 bases between them. As DNA, the CDR3 is TGCGCCAGCAGCCCCTCCGAAAAAGGCTATGGCTACACCTTC. This translates into CASSPSEKGYGYTF.

Many counts were recorded for this clonotype. The chain recombines TRBV2 with TRBJ2-5; D may be TRBD1 (5 bases). The germline CDR1 and CDR2 sequences are SNHLY and FYNNEI. The CDR3 consists of 12 residues. The ends were cut back, 5 bases at V and 5 bases at J, with 9 bases in the middle. This chain's CDR3 is CASSYGAETQYF. CDR3 in DNA: TGTGCCAGCAGTTATGGGGCGGAGACCCAGTACTTC.

There are many counts of this clonotype. The chain joins TRBV20-1 to TRBJ2-5; 7 positions agree with TRBD1. The CDR3 is 13 residues long. V was pared by 3 bases and J by 0 bases, with 1 base of the junction left unmatched. Germline V gives CDR1 DFQATT, CDR2 SNEGSKA (reference sequence). The CDR3 DNA reads as TGCAGTGCTAGTGGACAGGACCAAGAGACCCAGTACTTC. Amino acid sequence: CSASGQDQETQYF.

This clonotype was counted ten times or more. The chain carries TRBV24-1 and TRBJ2-1; tentatively, D is TRBD1 or TRBD2 (5 bases each). With 5 bases removed from V and 0 bases from J, the gap between germline ends came to 10 bases. This CDR3 spans 15 amino acids. Per germline, CDR1 KGHDR and CDR2 SFDVKD. The CDR3, as DNA: TGTGCCACCAGTGTGGCAGGGAGCTCCTACAATGAGCAGTTCTTC. This encodes CATSVAGSSYNEQFF.

In its sample, this clonotype was seen once. The chain is built from TRBV20-1 and TRBJ2-7; D not certain. The DNA end favors TRBJ2-5, so the J call may be wrong. This CDR3 spans 12 amino acids. Germline CDR1 and CDR2: DFQATT and SNEGSKA (reference sequence). The CDR3 DNA reads TGCAGCGCCCATCGGACCCAGGAGACCCAGTACTTC. It encodes CSAHRTQETQYF.

CDR3 nucleotides: TGCAGCGTTGAGAGGACAGGGGATCGCTACAATGAGCAGTTCTTC. Amino acid sequence: CSVERTGDRYNEQFF. The chain has TRBV29-1 and TRBJ2-1; 9 bases are a match to TRBD1. Germline trimming cut 3 bases from V and 3 bases from J; bases unmatched to any gene: 6. The CDR3 contains 15 residues. Germline loops: CDR1 SQVTM, CDR2 ANQGSEA.

The chain uses TRBV4-3 and TRBJ2-1; 11 bases fit TRBD2. Germline V gives CDR1 LGHNA, CDR2 YSLEER. The V gene end was trimmed by 4 bases and the J gene end by 0 bases; junction bases not matched to a gene: 8. CDR3 length equals 18 residues. The CDR3 bases are TGCGCCAGCAGCCGGACCCTAGCGGGGGGAAGCTCCTACAATGAGCAGTTCTTC. It encodes CASSRTLAGGSSYNEQFF.

This chain connects TRBV7-2 to TRBJ2-3; 13 bases agree with TRBD2. V lost 4 bases and J lost 2; bases outside the gene matches: 12. Germline V gene lookup returns CDR1 SGHTA and CDR2 FQGNSA. The CDR3 contains 19 residues. CDR3 residues: CASSSRLAGGPLDTDTQYF. CDR3 DNA: TGTGCCAGCAGCTCCCGACTAGCGGGGGGACCCCTAGACACAGATACGCAGTATTTT.

CDR3 sequence: CASSFNGGGTQYF. CDR3 nucleotide sequence: TGTGCCAGCAGTTTTAACGGGGGAGGTACGCAGTATTTT. The chain recombines TRBV12-3 or TRBV12-4 with TRBJ2-3; D may be TRBD2 (6 bases). The CDR3 runs 13 residues. The ends were cut back, 3 bases at V and 8 bases at J, with 12 bases in the middle.

This clonotype was seen only a few times. A much larger clone differs by one base, so this may be a read error. The rearrangement links TRBV11-2 to TRBJ2-1; TRBD2 is a possible D gene (6 bases). The length of the CDR3 is 16 residues. Germline values: CDR1 SGHAT, CDR2 FQNNGV. The ends were cut back, 0 bases at V and 0 bases at J, with 9 bases in the middle. CDR3 loop: CASSLDDGSSYNEQFF. The CDR3 DNA reads TGTGCCAGCAGCTTAGATGACGGGAGCTCCTACAATGAGCAGTTCTTC.

The V call is TRBV30, the J call TRBJ2-7; a weak D match, TRBD2 (5 bases). CDR1 is GTSNPN, CDR2 SVGIG, per germline (reference sequence). V was pared by 2 bases and J by 5 bases, with 16 bases between. The CDR3 covers 14 residues. CDR3: CAWSKGGSIHEQYF. CDR3 nucleotides: TGTGCCTGGAGTAAAGGTGGGAGTATCCACGAGCAGTACTTC. Together with reference TRBV30 and TRBJ2-7, the CDR3 gives the full variable domain: SQTIHQWPATLVQPVGSPLSLECTVEGTSNPNLYWYRQAAGRGLQLLFYSVGIGQISSEVPQNLSASRPQDRQFILSSKKLLLSDSGFYLCAWSKGGSIHEQYFGPGTRLTVT.

This rearrangement joins TRBV12-3 or TRBV12-4 to TRBJ2-1; D is unclear. V lost 6 bases, J lost 4 bases, and 13 bases lay in between. CDR3 length: 14 amino acids. CDR3 protein: CASSRAPIYNEQFF. The DNA for the CDR3 is TGTGCCAGCAGCCGTGCTCCAATTTACAATGAGCAGTTCTTC.

This clonotype has a count of ten or more. V usage is TRBV12-3 or TRBV12-4 and J usage is TRBJ2-1, with D tentatively TRBD1 (7 bases). Trimming left V 5 bases short and J 7 bases short, with 21 bases between. This CDR3 spans 16 amino acids. CDR3 nucleotides: TGTGCCAGCAGTAGAACAGGGGAGGTGGGGAAAAATGAGCAGTTCTTC. This codes for CASSRTGEVGKNEQFF.

There are a few counts of this clonotype. A read error may be the cause here, since a much bigger clone is one base away. The chain joins TRBV6-6 to TRBJ1-4; D call uncertain. Deletions cut 10 bases from V and 5 bases from J, with 14 bases between. This CDR3 is built from 13 residues. Germline loops: CDR1 MNHNY, CDR2 SVGAGI (reference sequence). The CDR3 nucleotides read TGTGCCACCCAACGAGGCCTGAATGAAAAACTGTTTTTT. Translated: CATQRGLNEKLFF.